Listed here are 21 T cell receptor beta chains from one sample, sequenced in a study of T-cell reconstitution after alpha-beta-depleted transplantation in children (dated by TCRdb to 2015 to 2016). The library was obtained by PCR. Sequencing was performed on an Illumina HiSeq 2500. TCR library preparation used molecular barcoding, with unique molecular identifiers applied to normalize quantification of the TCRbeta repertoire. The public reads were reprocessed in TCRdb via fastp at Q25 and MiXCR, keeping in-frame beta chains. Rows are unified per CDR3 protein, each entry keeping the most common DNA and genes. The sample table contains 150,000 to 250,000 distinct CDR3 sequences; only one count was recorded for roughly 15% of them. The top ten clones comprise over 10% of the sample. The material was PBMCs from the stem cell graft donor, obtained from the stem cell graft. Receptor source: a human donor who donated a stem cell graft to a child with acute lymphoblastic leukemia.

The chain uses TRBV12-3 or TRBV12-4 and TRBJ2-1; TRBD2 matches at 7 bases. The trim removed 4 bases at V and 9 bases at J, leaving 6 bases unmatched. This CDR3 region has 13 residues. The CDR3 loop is CASSSRTSGEQFF. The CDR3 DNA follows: TGTGCCAGCAGTTCAAGGACTAGTGGTGAGCAGTTCTTC.

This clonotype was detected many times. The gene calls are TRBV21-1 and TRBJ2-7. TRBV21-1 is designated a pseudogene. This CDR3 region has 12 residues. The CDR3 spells CASSKVIPLRYF. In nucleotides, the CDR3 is TGTGCCAGCAGCAAAGTCATTCCTCTCCGGTACTTC.

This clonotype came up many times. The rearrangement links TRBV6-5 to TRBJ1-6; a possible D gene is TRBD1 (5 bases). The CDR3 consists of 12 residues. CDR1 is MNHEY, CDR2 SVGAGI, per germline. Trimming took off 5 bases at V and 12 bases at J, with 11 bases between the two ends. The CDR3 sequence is CASSRTGQPLHF. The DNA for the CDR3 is TGTGCCAGCAGTCGCACAGGTCAACCCCTCCACTTT.

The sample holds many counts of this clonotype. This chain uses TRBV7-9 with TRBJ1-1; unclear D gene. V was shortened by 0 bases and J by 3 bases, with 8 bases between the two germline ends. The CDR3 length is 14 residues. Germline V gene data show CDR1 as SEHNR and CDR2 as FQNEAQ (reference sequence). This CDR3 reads CASSLASVDTEAFF. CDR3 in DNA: TGTGCCAGCAGCTTAGCATCGGTGGACACTGAAGCTTTCTTT. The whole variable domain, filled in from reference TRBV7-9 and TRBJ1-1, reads DTGVSQNPRHKITKRGQNVTFRCDPISEHNRLYWYRQTLGQGPEFLTYFQNEAQLEKSRLLSDRFSAERPKGSFSTLEIQRTEQGDSAMYLCASSLASVDTEAFFGQGTRLTVV.

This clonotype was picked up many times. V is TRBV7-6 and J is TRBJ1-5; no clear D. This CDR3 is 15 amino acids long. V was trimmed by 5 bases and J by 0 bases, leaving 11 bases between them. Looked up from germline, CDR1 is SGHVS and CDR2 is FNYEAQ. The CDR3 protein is CASSEQTGSNQPQHF. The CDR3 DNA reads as TGTGCCAGCAGCGAACAGACGGGTAGCAATCAGCCCCAGCATTTT.

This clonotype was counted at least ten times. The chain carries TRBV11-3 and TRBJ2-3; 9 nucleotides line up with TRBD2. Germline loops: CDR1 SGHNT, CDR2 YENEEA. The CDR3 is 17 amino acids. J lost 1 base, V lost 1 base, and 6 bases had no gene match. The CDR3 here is CASSLGSLAGGTDTQYF. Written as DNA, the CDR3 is TGTGCCAGCAGCTTAGGATCATTAGCGGGGGGCACAGATACGCAGTATTTT.

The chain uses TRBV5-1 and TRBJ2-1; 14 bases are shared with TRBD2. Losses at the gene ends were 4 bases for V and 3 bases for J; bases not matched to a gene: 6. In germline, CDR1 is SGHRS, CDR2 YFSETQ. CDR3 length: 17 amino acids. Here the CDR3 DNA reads TGCGCCAGCAGCCCGGGGACTAGCGGGGGCCTCTACAATGAGCAGTTCTTC. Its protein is CASSPGTSGGLYNEQFF.

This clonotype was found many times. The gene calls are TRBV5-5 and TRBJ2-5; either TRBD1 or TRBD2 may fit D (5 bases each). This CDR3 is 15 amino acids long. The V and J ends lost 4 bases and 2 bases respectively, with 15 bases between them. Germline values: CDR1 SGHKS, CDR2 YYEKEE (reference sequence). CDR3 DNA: TGTGCCAGCAGCCTCTACCGGGGCCTTCAAGAGACCCAGTACTTC. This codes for CASSLYRGLQETQYF.

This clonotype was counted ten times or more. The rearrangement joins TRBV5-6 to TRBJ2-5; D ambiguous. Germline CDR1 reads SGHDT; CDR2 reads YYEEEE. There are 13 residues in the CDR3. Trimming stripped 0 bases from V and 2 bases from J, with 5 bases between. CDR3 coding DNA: TGTGCCAGCAGCTTGGTTCCGCAAGAGACCCAGTACTTC. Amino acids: CASSLVPQETQYF.

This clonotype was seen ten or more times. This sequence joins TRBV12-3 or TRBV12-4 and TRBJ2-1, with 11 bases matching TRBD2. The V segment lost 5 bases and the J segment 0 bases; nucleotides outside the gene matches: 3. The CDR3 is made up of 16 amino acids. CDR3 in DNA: TGTGCCAGCAGTGAGGGACTAGCGGTCTCCTACAATGAGCAGTTCTTC. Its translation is CASSEGLAVSYNEQFF.

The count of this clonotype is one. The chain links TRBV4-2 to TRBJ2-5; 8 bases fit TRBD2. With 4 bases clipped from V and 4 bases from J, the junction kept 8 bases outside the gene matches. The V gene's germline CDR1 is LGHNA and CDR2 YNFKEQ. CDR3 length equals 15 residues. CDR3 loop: CASSREAGEGETQYF. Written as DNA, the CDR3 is TGTGCCAGCAGCCGGGAAGCGGGAGAGGGAGAGACCCAGTACTTC.

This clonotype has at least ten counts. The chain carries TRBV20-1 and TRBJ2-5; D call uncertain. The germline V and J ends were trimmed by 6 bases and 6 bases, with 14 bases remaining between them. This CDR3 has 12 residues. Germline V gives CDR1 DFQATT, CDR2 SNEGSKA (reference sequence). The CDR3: CSALVVGKTQYF. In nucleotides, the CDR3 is TGCAGTGCCCTCGTGGTAGGAAAGACCCAGTACTTC.

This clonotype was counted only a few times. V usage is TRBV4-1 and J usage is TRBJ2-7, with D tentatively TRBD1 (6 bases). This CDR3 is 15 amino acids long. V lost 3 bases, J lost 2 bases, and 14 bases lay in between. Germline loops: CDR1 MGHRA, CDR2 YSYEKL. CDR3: CASSHLYRVPYEQYF. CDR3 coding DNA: TGCGCCAGCAGCCACCTCTACAGGGTCCCCTACGAGCAGTACTTC.

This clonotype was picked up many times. CDR3 DNA sequence: TGTGCCAGCAAAGTAGGGGTGGAGGCCTACGAGCAGTACTTC. Translation gives CASKVGVEAYEQYF. The V gene is TRBV12-3 or TRBV12-4, the J gene TRBJ2-7; D may be TRBD1 or TRBD2 (5 bases each). The length of the CDR3 is 14 residues. Trimming shortened V by 7 bases and J by 2 bases, and 15 bases separated the two germline ends.

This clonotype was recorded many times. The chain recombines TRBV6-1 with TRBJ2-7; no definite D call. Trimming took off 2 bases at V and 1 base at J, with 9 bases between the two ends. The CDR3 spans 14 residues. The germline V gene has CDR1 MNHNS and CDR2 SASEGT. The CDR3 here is CASSELGRSYEQYF. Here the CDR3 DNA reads TGTGCCAGCAGTGAATTAGGCCGGTCCTACGAGCAGTACTTC.

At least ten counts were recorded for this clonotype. The CDR3 region has the DNA TGCGCCAGCAGCTTGGCCCCGGCGGGAGCCAGGTTCTTC. This encodes CASSLAPAGARFF. The J gene is TRBJ2-1, the V gene TRBV5-1; 7 nucleotides agree with TRBD2. V was clipped by 0 bases and J by 15 bases; unmatched bases: 9. The CDR3 has 13 amino acids. Germline values: CDR1 SGHRS, CDR2 YFSETQ.

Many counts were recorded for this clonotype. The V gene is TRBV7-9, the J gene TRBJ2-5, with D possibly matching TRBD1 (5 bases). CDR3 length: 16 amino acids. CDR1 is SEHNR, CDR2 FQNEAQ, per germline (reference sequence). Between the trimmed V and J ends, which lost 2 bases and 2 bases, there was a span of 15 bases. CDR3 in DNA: TGTGCCAGCAGCTTAAGGGCCCGGGCAGGGCAAGAGACCCAGTACTTC. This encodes CASSLRARAGQETQYF.

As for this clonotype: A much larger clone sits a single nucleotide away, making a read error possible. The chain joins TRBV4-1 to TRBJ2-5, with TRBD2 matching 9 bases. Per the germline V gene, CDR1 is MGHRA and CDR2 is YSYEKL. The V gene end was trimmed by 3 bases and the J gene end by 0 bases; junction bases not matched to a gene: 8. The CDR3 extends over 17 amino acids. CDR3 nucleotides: TGCGCCAGCAGCCACACCGGACTAGCGACGTACCAAGAGACCCAGTACTTC. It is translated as CASSHTGLATYQETQYF.

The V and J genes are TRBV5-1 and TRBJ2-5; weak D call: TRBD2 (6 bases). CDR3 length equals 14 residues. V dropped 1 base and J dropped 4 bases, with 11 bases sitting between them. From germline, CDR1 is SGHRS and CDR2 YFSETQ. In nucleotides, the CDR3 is TGCGCCAGCAGCTTGAGTCCAGCGGGAGAGACCCAGTACTTC. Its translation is CASSLSPAGETQYF.

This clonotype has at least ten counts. CDR3 amino acids: CSVADRNTGELFF. CDR3 DNA sequence: TGCAGCGTTGCGGACAGGAACACCGGGGAGCTGTTTTTT. This rearrangement joins TRBV29-1 to TRBJ2-2, with a possible D match to TRBD1 (6 bases). The ends were cut back, 4 bases at V and 1 base at J, with 7 bases in the middle. The CDR3 runs 13 residues. CDR1 is SQVTM and CDR2 is ANQGSEA in the germline V gene.

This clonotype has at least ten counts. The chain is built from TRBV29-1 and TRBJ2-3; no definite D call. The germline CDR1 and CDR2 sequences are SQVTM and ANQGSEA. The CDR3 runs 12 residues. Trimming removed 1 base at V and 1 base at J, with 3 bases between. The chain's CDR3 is CSVEAGTDTQYF. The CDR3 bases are TGCAGCGTTGAAGCCGGCACAGATACGCAGTATTTT.